These 10 T cell receptor beta chains originate from one sample sequenced in a study of blood T cell repertoires in COVID-19. The assay was immunoSEQ multiplex PCR, and TCRdb's table has in-frame clones only and misses some. The sample records around 200,000 clones, about four fifths being singletons. The source material was peripheral blood. The source of these receptors is a woman aged 45-65 years with acute or convalescent COVID-19.

CDR3 nucleotide sequence: TGTGCCAGCAGCCGTCCTATGACAGGGATCCTCTCCTACGAGCAGTACTTC. Protein product: CASSRPMTGILSYEQYF. This rearrangement joins TRBV2 to TRBJ2-7; 7 bases align to TRBD1. Germline CDR1 reads SNHLY; CDR2 reads FYNNEI. The V gene end was trimmed by 6 bases and the J gene end by 0 bases; junction bases not matched to a gene: 14. The CDR3 runs 17 residues.

V gene TRBV11-3 combines with J gene TRBJ2-3; 9 nucleotides line up with TRBD2. Germline CDR1 is SGHNT and CDR2 is YENEEA. After removal of 5 bases from V and 5 bases from J, the junction contained 8 bases not matched to a gene. The length of the CDR3 is 15 residues. The CDR3 nucleotides read TGTGCCAGCAGCCCGGGGCTAGCGGGATTAGATACGCAGTATTTT. Amino acid sequence: CASSPGLAGLDTQYF.

The count of this clone is one. In nucleotides, the CDR3 is TGTGCCATCAGTGAGCGGGGAGGGACTGAAGCTTTCTTT. As protein: CAISERGGTEAFF. The chain combines TRBV10-3 with TRBJ1-1; D is uncertain. Germline V gene lookup returns CDR1 ENHRY and CDR2 SYGVKD. V dropped 2 bases and J dropped 5 bases, with 9 bases sitting between them. This CDR3 has 13 residues.

The rearrangement joins TRBV12-3 or TRBV12-4 to TRBJ1-2; D gene ambiguous. The CDR3 runs 13 residues. The V and J ends lost 1 base and 4 bases respectively, with 7 bases between them. The CDR3 nucleotides read TGTGCCAGCAGTTTAGGCGCTACCTATGGCTACACCTTC. The encoded protein is CASSLGATYGYTF.

This clone was observed a few times. This sequence joins TRBV6-1 and TRBJ1-2; D is perhaps TRBD1 (5 bases). The V gene lost 3 bases and the J gene lost 3 bases, with 14 bases spanning the gap. This CDR3 contains 15 residues. Germline loops: CDR1 MNHNS, CDR2 SASEGT. The CDR3 sequence: CASSEGGSLDYGYTF. In nucleotides, the CDR3 is TGTGCCAGCAGTGAGGGGGGGAGTCTGGACTATGGCTACACCTTC.

The chain has TRBV20-1 and TRBJ2-1; D perhaps matches TRBD2 (6 bases). Germline CDR1 is DFQATT and CDR2 is SNEGSKA (reference sequence). There are 15 residues in the CDR3. V was shortened by 3 bases and J by 5 bases, with 17 bases between the two germline ends. The CDR3 reads CSASFGGAPNNEQFF. CDR3 nucleotide sequence: TGCAGTGCTAGTTTTGGCGGGGCTCCAAACAATGAGCAGTTCTTC.

This sequence joins TRBV25-1 and TRBJ2-1; D not certain. V lost 8 bases and J lost 12, with 20 bases in between. The CDR3 length is 13 residues. Germline assignment: CDR1 MGHDK and CDR2 SYGVNS. The CDR3 loop is CASEPFMAELQFF. CDR3 DNA sequence: TGTGCCAGCGAGCCCTTCATGGCGGAATTGCAGTTCTTC. The full variable domain, with the rest looked up from reference TRBV25-1 and TRBJ2-1, is EADIYQTPRYLVIGTGKKITLECSQTMGHDKMYWYQQDPGMELHLIHYSYGVNSTEKGDLSSESTVSRIRTEHFPLTLESARPSHTSQYLCASEPFMAELQFFGPGTRLTVL.

The gene calls are TRBV19 and TRBJ2-3; 7 positions match TRBD1. The CDR3 runs to 13 residues. V lost 7 bases and J lost 2; bases outside the gene matches: 3. Looked up from germline, CDR1 is LNHDA and CDR2 is SQIVND (reference sequence). CDR3 region: CASNRGLTDTQYF. CDR3 bases: TGTGCCAGTAACAGGGGCCTCACAGATACGCAGTATTTT.

CDR3 nucleotides: TGTGCCAGCAGCTTGGCTAGCGGAGGGAACGAGCAGTACTTC. Its protein is CASSLASGGNEQYF. The V gene is TRBV5-8, the J gene TRBJ2-7, with TRBD2 matching over 7 bases. The CDR3 extends over 14 amino acids. Trimming removed 0 bases from V and 5 bases from J; junction bases left unmatched: 5. Germline CDR1 is SGHTS and CDR2 is YDEGEE.

The chain is built from TRBV28 and TRBJ2-7; perhaps TRBD1 as D (6 bases). The CDR3 length is 13 residues. Per germline, CDR1 MDHEN and CDR2 SYDVKM. Trimming removed 8 bases at V and 2 bases at J, with 13 bases between. The CDR3 sequence: CASLQGSPYEQYF. The DNA of the CDR3 is TGTGCCAGCCTACAGGGCTCACCCTACGAGCAGTACTTC.